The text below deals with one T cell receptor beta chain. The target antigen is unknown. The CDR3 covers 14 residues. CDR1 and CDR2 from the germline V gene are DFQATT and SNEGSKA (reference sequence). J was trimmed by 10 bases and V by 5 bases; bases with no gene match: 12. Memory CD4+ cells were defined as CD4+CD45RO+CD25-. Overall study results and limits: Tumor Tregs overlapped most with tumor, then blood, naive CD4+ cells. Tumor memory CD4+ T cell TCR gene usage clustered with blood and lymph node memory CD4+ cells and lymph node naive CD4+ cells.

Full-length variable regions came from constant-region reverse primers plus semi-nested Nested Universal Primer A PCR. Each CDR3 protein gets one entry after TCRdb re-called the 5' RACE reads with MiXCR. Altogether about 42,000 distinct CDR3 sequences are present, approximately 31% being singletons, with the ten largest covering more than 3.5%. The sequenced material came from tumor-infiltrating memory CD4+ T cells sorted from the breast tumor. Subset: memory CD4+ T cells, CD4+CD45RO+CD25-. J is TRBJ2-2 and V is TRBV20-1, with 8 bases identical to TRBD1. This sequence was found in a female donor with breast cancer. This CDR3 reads CSARRTGKQEELFF. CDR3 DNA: TGCAGTGCTCGGAGGACAGGGAAGCAAGAGGAGCTGTTTTTT.